One sample yielded the 30 T cell receptor beta chains listed below, sequenced in a study of T cells in Graves' hyperthyroidism and ophthalmopathy. RNA transcripts gave rise to amplified TCR beta CDR3 regions. A set of HTBI primers served as the primers for a first-round RT-PCR of the TCR CDR3. Using its own MiXCR run on the multiplex PCR reads, TCRdb lists one record per CDR3 protein. The sample includes approximately 420,000 distinct CDR3 sequences, 15% of them seen just once. Sample: blood. The receptors derive from a woman aged 25-40 years with Graves' hyperthyroidism.

The chain combines TRBV27 with TRBJ2-7, with D hard to call. V was cut by 4 bases and J by 4 bases, with 11 bases left in between. The CDR3 extends over 13 amino acids. Germline V lookup: CDR1 MNHEY, CDR2 SMNVEV (reference sequence). The CDR3 is CASSSLFPYEQYF. CDR3 nucleotide sequence: TGTGCCAGCAGTTCTCTATTTCCGTACGAGCAGTACTTC.

This clonotype came up many times. V and J are TRBV3-1 and TRBJ2-3, with TRBD2 identical over 9 bases. CDR3 length: 14 amino acids. CDR1 is LGHDT, CDR2 YNNKEL, per germline (reference sequence). V lost 7 bases and J lost 1; bases outside the gene matches: 3. The CDR3 DNA reads as TGTGCCAGCACCTTAGCGGGAGGCACAGATACGCAGTATTTT. Its translation is CASTLAGGTDTQYF.

This clonotype was counted at least ten times. This chain uses TRBV5-1 with TRBJ2-3, with D tentatively TRBD1 (6 bases). CDR1 and CDR2 (germline): SGHRS, YFSETQ. The CDR3 is made up of 15 amino acids. V lost 4 bases to trimming and J lost 0 bases, with 12 bases between them. The CDR3 region has the DNA TGCGCCAGCAGCCCGAACGGACAGAGCACAGATACGCAGTATTTT. Amino acid sequence: CASSPNGQSTDTQYF.

This clonotype showed up many times. The chain carries TRBV20-1 and TRBJ2-7; D gene unclear. Germline CDR1 reads DFQATT; CDR2 reads SNEGSKA (reference sequence). This CDR3 spans 15 amino acids. Trimming left V 0 bases short and J 7 bases short, with 19 bases between. In nucleotides, the CDR3 is TGCAGTGCTAGAGATTCACGGAGCAGTGTGGGGGAGCAGTACTTC. Translating gives CSARDSRSSVGEQYF.

The sample holds many counts of this clonotype. The chain is built from TRBV7-2 and TRBJ2-1, with 8 bases that match TRBD1. Germline-derived CDR1 and CDR2 are SGHTA and FQGNSA. V shed 3 bases and J 1 base; nucleotides not matched to a gene: 2. The CDR3 spans 15 residues. CDR3 region: CASSFTGGSYNEQFF. As DNA, the CDR3 is TGTGCCAGCAGCTTCACAGGGGGATCCTACAATGAGCAGTTCTTC.

This clonotype was seen many times. In DNA form, the CDR3 reads TGCAGTGCTCGGACGGGCTCTGGAAACACCATATATTTT. This translates into CSARTGSGNTIYF. The J gene is TRBJ1-3, the V gene TRBV20-1; D ambiguous. With 5 bases removed from V and 0 bases from J, the gap between germline ends came to 8 bases. The CDR3 spans 13 residues. Germline loops: CDR1 DFQATT, CDR2 SNEGSKA (reference sequence).

This clonotype was picked up a small number of times. The chain has TRBV20-1 and TRBJ2-6; D not certain. The CDR3 extends over 15 amino acids. V was shortened by 4 bases and J by 0 bases, with 10 bases between the two germline ends. Germline CDR1 DFQATT, CDR2 SNEGSKA (reference sequence). The CDR3 sequence is CSAKDRISGANVLTF. Here the CDR3 DNA reads TGCAGTGCTAAGGACCGGATCTCTGGGGCCAACGTCCTGACTTTC.

This clonotype appeared many times. V and J are TRBV3-1 and TRBJ1-3; 9 bases fit TRBD1. The CDR3 spans 14 residues. Trimming took 3 bases from V and 5 from J; bases not matched to a gene: 2. Germline V gene lookup returns CDR1 LGHDT and CDR2 YNNKEL (reference sequence). DNA of the CDR3: TGTGCCAGCAGCCACGGACAGGGGCGAAACACCATATATTTT. Protein sequence: CASSHGQGRNTIYF.

In its sample, this clonotype was seen many times. This chain links TRBV30 with TRBJ1-1; unclear D gene. This CDR3 spans 14 amino acids. Germline values: CDR1 GTSNPN, CDR2 SVGIG (reference sequence). V was clipped by 2 bases and J by 1 base, with 11 bases between them. CDR3 residues: CAWSFEGGNTEAFF. The CDR3, as DNA: TGTGCCTGGAGTTTCGAGGGAGGGAACACTGAAGCTTTCTTT.

This clonotype appeared many times. The chain carries TRBV28 and TRBJ2-1; 9 bases line up with TRBD1. This CDR3 contains 15 residues. Germline CDR1 MDHEN, CDR2 SYDVKM. Trimming took 3 bases from V and 4 from J; bases not matched to a gene: 4. CDR3 residues: CASSFRDRAYNEQFF. As DNA, the CDR3 is TGTGCCAGCAGTTTCCGGGACAGGGCTTACAATGAGCAGTTCTTC.

The chain combines TRBV6-1 with TRBJ1-6; TRBD1 matches at 10 bases. The V gene end was trimmed by 7 bases and the J gene end by 14 bases; junction bases not matched to a gene: 20. Germline V lookup: CDR1 MNHNS, CDR2 SASEGT. The CDR3 contains 17 residues. CDR3 loop: CASTTLPGQGPLMSLHF. The CDR3 DNA is TGTGCCAGCACAACTCTACCGGGACAGGGGCCCCTCATGTCCCTCCACTTT.

This clonotype showed up just a few times. This chain uses TRBV20-1 with TRBJ2-3; TRBD2 matches at 8 bases. Germline trimming cut 3 bases from V and 2 bases from J; bases unmatched to any gene: 7. There are 15 residues in the CDR3. Germline loops: CDR1 DFQATT, CDR2 SNEGSKA (reference sequence). DNA of the CDR3: TGCAGTGCTAGTCCAATAGCGGGATACACAGATACGCAGTATTTT. Its translation is CSASPIAGYTDTQYF.

This clonotype was picked up a small number of times. The chain joins TRBV7-9 to TRBJ1-5, with 8 bases identical to TRBD1. Per the germline V gene, CDR1 is SEHNR and CDR2 is FQNEAQ (reference sequence). Losses at the gene ends were 0 bases for V and 6 bases for J; bases not matched to a gene: 7. The CDR3 loop spans 16 amino acids. CDR3 residues: CASSLAYGQGGQPQHF. Written as DNA, the CDR3 is TGTGCCAGCAGCTTAGCGTACGGACAGGGCGGTCAGCCCCAGCATTTT.

There are many counts of this clonotype. In DNA form, the CDR3 reads TGCAGCGTTGGGCGGGGGTCCTACAATGAGCAGTTCTTC. It yields the protein CSVGRGSYNEQFF. V and J are TRBV29-1 and TRBJ2-1; 7 positions agree with TRBD2. Germline values: CDR1 SQVTM, CDR2 ANQGSEA. Unmatched junction bases numbered 1, after V lost 4 bases and J lost 1 base. The CDR3 sequence is 13 residues long.

This clonotype was seen ten or more times. The gene calls are TRBV11-1 and TRBJ2-6; D not resolved. There are 18 residues in the CDR3. Germline V CDR1 and CDR2: SGHAT, FQDESV (reference sequence). V lost 1 base, J lost 0 bases, and 13 bases lay in between. In DNA, the CDR3 is TGTGCCAGCAGCTTAGTATCGGGTGCAGTCTCTGGGGCCAACGTCCTGACTTTC. Its translation: CASSLVSGAVSGANVLTF.

This clonotype has ten or more counts. This rearrangement joins TRBV18 to TRBJ2-5; D not certain. Trimming took off 4 bases at V and 2 bases at J, with 8 bases between the two ends. Per germline, CDR1 KGHSH and CDR2 LQKENI. This CDR3 has 13 residues. The CDR3 DNA sequence: TGTGCCAGCTCACGGTCAGAGCAAGAGACCCAGTACTTC. It translates to CASSRSEQETQYF.

This clonotype was counted only a few times. The gene calls are TRBV12-3 or TRBV12-4 and TRBJ2-1; D unclear. Trimming took off 2 bases at V and 4 bases at J, with 9 bases between the two ends. The CDR3 runs 14 residues. CDR3 DNA sequence: TGTGCCAGCAGTTTACGGCCCCTATACAATGAGCAGTTCTTC. This codes for CASSLRPLYNEQFF.

This rearrangement joins TRBV19 to TRBJ2-1; 10 nucleotides match TRBD2. J lost 6 bases, V lost 4 bases, and 9 bases had no gene match. This CDR3 region has 16 residues. The germline CDR1 and CDR2 sequences are LNHDA and SQIVND (reference sequence). The CDR3 here is CASSTLLAGKGNEQFF. For the CDR3, the DNA is TGTGCCAGTAGTACCTTACTAGCGGGAAAGGGCAATGAGCAGTTCTTC.

This clonotype has more than one count but fewer than ten. The rearrangement uses TRBV12-3 or TRBV12-4 and TRBJ2-7, with D perhaps TRBD1 (6 bases). The V gene lost 6 bases and the J gene lost 2 bases, with 14 bases spanning the gap. The CDR3 spans 14 residues. CDR3 nucleotides: TGTGCCAGCAGCCTTACGGACAGAGCCTACGAGCAGTACTTC. It encodes CASSLTDRAYEQYF.

This clonotype was seen ten or more times. V and J are TRBV6-6 and TRBJ2-6; possibly TRBD1 for D (5 bases). The CDR3 length is 17 residues. V lost 1 base to trimming and J lost 0 bases, with 10 bases between them. The germline gives CDR1 MNHNY, CDR2 SVGAGI (reference sequence). The CDR3 reads CASSYLAGHSGANVLTF. The CDR3 DNA reads as TGTGCCAGCAGTTACTTGGCAGGACACTCTGGGGCCAACGTCCTGACTTTC.

In DNA form, the CDR3 reads TGTGCCAGTAGTATTCGTCAATCAGGGGCCGGTGCAGATACGCAGTATTTT. Protein: CASSIRQSGAGADTQYF. V and J are TRBV19 and TRBJ2-3; TRBD1 is a possible D gene (6 bases). Deletions cut 3 bases from V and 4 bases from J, with 20 bases between. This CDR3 contains 17 residues. CDR1 and CDR2 (germline): LNHDA, SQIVND (reference sequence). Full variable domain (rest looked up from reference TRBV19 and TRBJ2-3): DGGITQSPKYLFRKEGQNVTLSCEQNLNHDAMYWYRQDPGQGLRLIYYSQIVNDFQKGDIAEGYSVSREKKESFPLTVTSAQKNPTAFYLCASSIRQSGAGADTQYFGPGTRLTVL.

This clonotype was seen only a few times. V gene TRBV3-1 combines with J gene TRBJ2-1; 9 bases fit TRBD2. After removal of 1 base from V and 12 bases from J, the junction contained 16 bases not matched to a gene. The CDR3 covers 17 residues. Germline CDR1 reads LGHDT; CDR2 reads YNNKEL (reference sequence). CDR3 loop: CASSQGLGTSPLIRQFF. The CDR3 region has the DNA TGTGCCAGCAGCCAAGGATTGGGGACTAGCCCTCTTATCCGGCAGTTCTTC.

The rearrangement joins TRBV18 to TRBJ2-5, with D unresolved. Between the trimmed V and J ends, which lost 1 base and 2 bases, there was a span of 5 bases. The CDR3 loop spans 13 amino acids. Germline V lookup: CDR1 KGHSH, CDR2 LQKENI. DNA for the CDR3: TGTGCCAGCTCACCACTCAAGCAAGAGACCCAGTACTTC. Its protein product is CASSPLKQETQYF. Full variable domain (outside the CDR3, taken from reference TRBV18 and TRBJ2-5): NAGVMQNPRHLVRRRGQEARLRCSPMKGHSHVYWYRQLPEEGLKFMVYLQKENIIDESGMPKERFSAEFPKEGPSILRIQQVVRGDSAAYFCASSPLKQETQYFGPGTRLLVL.

The rearrangement joins TRBV29-1 to TRBJ2-1, with 9 bases matching TRBD1. The J segment lost 10 bases and the V segment lost 8 bases, leaving 12 bases of the junction unmatched. The germline gives CDR1 SQVTM, CDR2 ANQGSEA. This CDR3 has 13 residues. The CDR3 is CSSVPGQGGEQFF. In DNA, the CDR3 is TGCAGCTCCGTCCCGGGACAGGGTGGCGAGCAGTTCTTC.

Ten or more counts support this clonotype. The genes are TRBV28 and TRBJ2-7; TRBD1 matches at 10 bases. Germline V lookup: CDR1 MDHEN, CDR2 SYDVKM. CDR3 length equals 14 residues. The V and J ends lost 6 bases and 5 bases, in that order; junction bases with no gene match: 7. The CDR3 is CASSPPTGGHEQYF. DNA of the CDR3: TGTGCCAGCAGCCCCCCGACAGGGGGCCACGAGCAGTACTTC.

A note on this clonotype: This may be a read error: a much more frequent sequence differs by one nucleotide. The CDR3 nucleotides read TGTGTCAGCAGTCCTGCTAGCGGGAGGGCCTACGAGCAGTACTTC. Its translation is CVSSPASGRAYEQYF. This rearrangement joins TRBV28 to TRBJ2-7; 12 bases agree with TRBD2. The CDR3 loop spans 15 amino acids. Germline V gene data show CDR1 as MDHEN and CDR2 as SYDVKM. The entire variable domain, with the rest obtained from reference TRBV28 and TRBJ2-7, is as follows: DVKVTQSSRYLVKRTGEKVFLECVQDMDHENMFWYRQDPGLGLRLIYFSYDVKMKEKGDIPEGYSVSREKKERFSLILESASTNQTSMYLCVSSPASGRAYEQYFGPGTRLTVT.

This chain uses TRBV5-1 with TRBJ2-1; 7 nucleotides line up with TRBD2. This CDR3 contains 16 residues. The germline V gene has CDR1 SGHRS and CDR2 YFSETQ. With V trimmed by 0 bases and J by 15 bases, 18 bases remained unmatched. CDR3: CASSLAGGSSGGPGFF. The CDR3 nucleotides read TGCGCCAGCAGCTTGGCTGGGGGTTCTAGCGGAGGGCCGGGGTTCTTC. The full variable domain, its missing parts supplied by reference TRBV5-1 and TRBJ2-1, is KAGVTQTPRYLIKTRGQQVTLSCSPISGHRSVSWYQQTPGQGLQFLFEYFSETQRNKGNFPGRFSGRQFSNSRSEMNVSTLELGDSALYLCASSLAGGSSGGPGFFGPGTRLTVL.

This clonotype was observed a handful of times. The chain joins TRBV2 to TRBJ1-1; 11 bases line up with TRBD1. The CDR3 length is 15 residues. CDR1 is SNHLY, CDR2 FYNNEI, per germline. V lost 4 bases, J lost 4 bases, and 5 bases stayed unmatched. CDR3 sequence: CASSGRGQGATEAFF. In DNA form, the CDR3 reads TGTGCCAGCAGTGGGCGCGGACAGGGGGCCACTGAAGCTTTCTTT.

This clonotype was recorded at least ten times. The V and J genes are TRBV11-2 and TRBJ2-1; TRBD2 agrees at 11 bases. V gave up 8 bases and J gave up 7 bases; unmatched junction bases: 7. Germline CDR1 reads SGHAT; CDR2 reads FQNNGV. This CDR3 is 14 amino acids long. The CDR3 coding sequence is TGTGCCAGCGGAACTAGCGGGAGTACGAATGAGCAGTTCTTC. Translation gives CASGTSGSTNEQFF.

The chain carries TRBV11-2 and TRBJ2-5, with a weak D call TRBD2 (6 bases). The CDR3 sequence is 15 residues long. CDR1 SGHAT and CDR2 FQNNGV come from the germline V gene. Trimming took 6 bases from V and 2 from J, leaving 16 bases between them. The CDR3 region has the DNA TGTGCCAGCAGACCAGCTGGCGGGGATCAAGAGACCCAGTACTTC. It is translated as CASRPAGGDQETQYF.